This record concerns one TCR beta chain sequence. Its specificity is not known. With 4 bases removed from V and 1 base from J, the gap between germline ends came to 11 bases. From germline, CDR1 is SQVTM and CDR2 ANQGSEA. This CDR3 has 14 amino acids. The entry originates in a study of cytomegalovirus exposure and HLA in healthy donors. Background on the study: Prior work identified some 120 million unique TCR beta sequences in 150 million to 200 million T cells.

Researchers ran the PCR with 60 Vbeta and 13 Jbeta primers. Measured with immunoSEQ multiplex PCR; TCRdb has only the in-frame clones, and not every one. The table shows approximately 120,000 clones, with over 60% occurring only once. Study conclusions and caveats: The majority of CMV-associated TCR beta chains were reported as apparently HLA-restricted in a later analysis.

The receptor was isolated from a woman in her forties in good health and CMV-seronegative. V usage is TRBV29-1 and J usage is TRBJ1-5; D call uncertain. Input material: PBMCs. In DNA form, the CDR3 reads TGCAGCGTTGGGTCGGGGTCCAGCAATCAGCCCCAGCATTTT. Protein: CSVGSGSSNQPQHF.